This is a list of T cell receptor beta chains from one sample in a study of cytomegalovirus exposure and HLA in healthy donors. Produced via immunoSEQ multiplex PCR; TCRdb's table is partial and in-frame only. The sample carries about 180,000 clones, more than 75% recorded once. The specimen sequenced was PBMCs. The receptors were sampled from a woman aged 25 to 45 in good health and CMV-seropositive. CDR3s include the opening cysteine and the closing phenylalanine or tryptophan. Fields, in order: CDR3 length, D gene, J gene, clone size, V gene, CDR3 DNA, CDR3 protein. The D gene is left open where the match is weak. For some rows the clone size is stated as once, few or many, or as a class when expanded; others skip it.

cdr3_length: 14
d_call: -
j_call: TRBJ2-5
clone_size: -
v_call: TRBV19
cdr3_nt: TGTGCCAGTAGTTCCAGTCCTAGCTTCGAGACCCAGTACTTC
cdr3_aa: CASSSSPSFETQYF

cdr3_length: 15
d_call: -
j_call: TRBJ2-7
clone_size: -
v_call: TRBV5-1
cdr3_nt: TGCGCCAGCAGCTTGGGGACAGTAAGTACCTACGAGCAGTACTTC
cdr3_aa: CASSLGTVSTYEQYF

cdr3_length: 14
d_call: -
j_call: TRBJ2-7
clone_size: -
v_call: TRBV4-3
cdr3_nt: TGCGCCAGCAGCCAAGAAGTGCGGGGCGACGAGCAGTACTTC
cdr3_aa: CASSQEVRGDEQYF

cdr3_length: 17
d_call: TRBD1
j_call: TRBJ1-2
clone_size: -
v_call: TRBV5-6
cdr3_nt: TGTGCCAGCAGCCCTGATCCGACAGGGCTGGAGAACTATGGCTACACCTTC
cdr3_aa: CASSPDPTGLENYGYTF

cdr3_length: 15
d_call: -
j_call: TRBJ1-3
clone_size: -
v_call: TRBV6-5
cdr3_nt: TGTGCCAGCAGTTACTCCACAATCTCTGGAAACACCATATATTTT
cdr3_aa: CASSYSTISGNTIYF

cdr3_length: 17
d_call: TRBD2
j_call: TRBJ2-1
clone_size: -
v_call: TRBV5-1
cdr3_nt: TGCGCCAGCAGCTCCGACTTAGCGGGGGGGTATTACGGTGAGCAGTTCTTC
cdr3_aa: CASSSDLAGGYYGEQFF

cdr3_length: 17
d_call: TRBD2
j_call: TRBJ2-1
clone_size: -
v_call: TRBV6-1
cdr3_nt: TGTGCCAGCAGTGAAAGGTGGGCAGGGCGGGAGGACAATGAGCAGTTCTTC
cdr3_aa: CASSERWAGREDNEQFF

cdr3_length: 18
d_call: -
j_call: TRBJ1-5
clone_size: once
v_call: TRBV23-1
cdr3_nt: TGCGCCAGCAGTCAACACAGGGATGAAGGGTACGGTGGTGAGCCCCAGCATTTT
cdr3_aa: CASSQHRDEGYGGEPQHF

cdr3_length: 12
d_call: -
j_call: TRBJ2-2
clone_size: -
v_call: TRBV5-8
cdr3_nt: TGTGCCAGCAGCTTCACTACCGGGGAGCTGTTTTTT
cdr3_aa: CASSFTTGELFF

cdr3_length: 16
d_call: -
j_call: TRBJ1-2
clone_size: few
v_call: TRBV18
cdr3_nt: TGTGCCAGCTCACCACCAACGGGACAAGTAAACTATGGCTACACCTTC
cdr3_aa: CASSPPTGQVNYGYTF

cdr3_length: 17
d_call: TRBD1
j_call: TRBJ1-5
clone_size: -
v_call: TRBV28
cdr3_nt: TGTGCCAGCAGTCCACCACTGCTGACAGGGATCAATCAGCCCCAGCATTTT
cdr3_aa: CASSPPLLTGINQPQHF

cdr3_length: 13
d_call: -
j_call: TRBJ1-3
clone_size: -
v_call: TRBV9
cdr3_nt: TGTGCCAGCTCGGGGGGGGAGAGAAACACCATATATTTT
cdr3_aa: CASSGGERNTIYF

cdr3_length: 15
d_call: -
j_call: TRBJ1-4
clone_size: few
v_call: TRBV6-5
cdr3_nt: TGTGCCAGCAGCCCGGGGAGGGGAACTAATGAAAAACTGTTTTTT
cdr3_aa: CASSPGRGTNEKLFF

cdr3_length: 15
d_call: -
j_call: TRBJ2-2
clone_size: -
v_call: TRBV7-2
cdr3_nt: TGTGCCAGCAGCCTCTCTGGGCACAAGGCCGGGGAGCTGTTTTTT
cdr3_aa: CASSLSGHKAGELFF

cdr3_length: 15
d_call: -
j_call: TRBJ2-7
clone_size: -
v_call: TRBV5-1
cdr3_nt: TGCGCCAGCAGCTCCCCTTGGGGGGGCACCTACGAGCAGTACTTC
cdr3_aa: CASSSPWGGTYEQYF

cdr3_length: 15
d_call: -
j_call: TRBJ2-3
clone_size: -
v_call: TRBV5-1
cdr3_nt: TGCGCCAGCAGCTTGGGGGCGGGGGCAGGAGATACGCAGTATTTT
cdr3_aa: CASSLGAGAGDTQYF

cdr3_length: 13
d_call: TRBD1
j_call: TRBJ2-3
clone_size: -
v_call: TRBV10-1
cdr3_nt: TGCGCCAGCAGAGGACAGGGCACAGATACGCAGTATTTT
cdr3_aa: CASRGQGTDTQYF

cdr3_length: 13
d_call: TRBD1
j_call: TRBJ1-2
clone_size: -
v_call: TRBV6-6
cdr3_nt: TGTGCCAGCAGGCCAGGGGGCGCCTTTGGCTACACCTTC
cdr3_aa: CASRPGGAFGYTF

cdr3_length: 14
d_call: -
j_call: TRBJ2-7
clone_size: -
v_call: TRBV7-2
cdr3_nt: TGTGCCAGCAGCGTCCGGGCGGGGCGGGACGAGCAGTACTTC
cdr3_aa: CASSVRAGRDEQYF

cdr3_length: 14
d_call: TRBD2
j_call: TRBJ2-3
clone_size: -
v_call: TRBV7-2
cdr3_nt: TGTGCCAGCAGCCCGGGGGGTGTGACAGATACGCAGTATTTT
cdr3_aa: CASSPGGVTDTQYF

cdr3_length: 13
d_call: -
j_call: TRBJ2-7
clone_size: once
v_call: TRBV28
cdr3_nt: TGTGCCAGCAGTTTGCCCCAGGGCTACGAGCAGTACTTC
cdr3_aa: CASSLPQGYEQYF

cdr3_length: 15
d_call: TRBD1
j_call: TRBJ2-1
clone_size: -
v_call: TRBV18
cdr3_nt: TGTGCCAGCTCACCACCGTGGCAGGGGGACAATGAGCAGTTCTTC
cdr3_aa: CASSPPWQGDNEQFF

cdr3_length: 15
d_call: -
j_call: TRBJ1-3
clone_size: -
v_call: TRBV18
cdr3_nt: TGTGCCAGCTCACTTGCAGGGGATCCAGGAAACACCATATATTTT
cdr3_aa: CASSLAGDPGNTIYF

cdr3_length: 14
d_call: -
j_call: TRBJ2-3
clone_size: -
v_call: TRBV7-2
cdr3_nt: TGTGCCAGCAGCTTAGTGCAGGGCCCAGATACGCAGTATTTT
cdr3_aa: CASSLVQGPDTQYF

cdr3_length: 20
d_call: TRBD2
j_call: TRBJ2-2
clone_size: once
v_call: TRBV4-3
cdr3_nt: TGCGCCAGCAGCCGAGTTCAATATCTCGGGACTAGCGCTAACACCGGGGAGCTGTTTTTT
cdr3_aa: CASSRVQYLGTSANTGELFF

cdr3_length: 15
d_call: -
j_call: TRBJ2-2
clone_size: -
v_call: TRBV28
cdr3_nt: TGTGCCAGCAGTTTAGACACCGACGGAACCGGGGAGCTGTTTTTT
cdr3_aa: CASSLDTDGTGELFF

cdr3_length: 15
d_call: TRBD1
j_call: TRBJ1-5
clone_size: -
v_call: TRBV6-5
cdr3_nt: TGTGCCAGCAGCCAAACAGGGGTCACCAATCAGCCCCAGCATTTT
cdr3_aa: CASSQTGVTNQPQHF

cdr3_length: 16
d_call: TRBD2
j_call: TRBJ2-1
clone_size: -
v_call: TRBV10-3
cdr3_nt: TGTGCCATCAGTTCAGCCGGGACTAGCGGAACCAATGAGCAGTTCTTC
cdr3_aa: CAISSAGTSGTNEQFF

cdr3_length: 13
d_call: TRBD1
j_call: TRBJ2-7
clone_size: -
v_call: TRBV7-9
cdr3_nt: TGTGCCAGCAGCCTGGGACAGCGCTACGAGCAGTACTTC
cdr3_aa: CASSLGQRYEQYF

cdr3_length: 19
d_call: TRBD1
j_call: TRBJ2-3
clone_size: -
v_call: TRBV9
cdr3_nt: TGTGCCAGCAGCGGGCGAGACAGGGGGCTTTGGGCTACCACAGATACGCAGTATTTT
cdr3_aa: CASSGRDRGLWATTDTQYF

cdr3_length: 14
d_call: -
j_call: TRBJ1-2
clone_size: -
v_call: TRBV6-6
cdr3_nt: TGTGCCAGCAGTTACAAGTCGGACTACTATGGCTACACCTTC
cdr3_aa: CASSYKSDYYGYTF

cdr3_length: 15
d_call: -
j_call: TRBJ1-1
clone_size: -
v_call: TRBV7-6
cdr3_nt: TGTGCCAGCAGCTCGGGAGAGGGGTGGAACACTGAAGCTTTCTTT
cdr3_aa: CASSSGEGWNTEAFF

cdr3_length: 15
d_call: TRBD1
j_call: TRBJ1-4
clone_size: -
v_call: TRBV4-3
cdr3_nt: TGCGCCAGCAGCCAGGCGAGGGACAGGTCCCCAAAACTGTTTTTT
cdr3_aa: CASSQARDRSPKLFF

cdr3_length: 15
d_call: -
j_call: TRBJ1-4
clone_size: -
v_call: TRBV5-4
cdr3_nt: TGTGCCAGCAGCTTTAGTAAAGCAACTAATGAAAAACTGTTTTTT
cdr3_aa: CASSFSKATNEKLFF

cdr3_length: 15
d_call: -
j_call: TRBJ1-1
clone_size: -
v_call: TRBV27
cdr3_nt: TGTGCCAGCAGTTTATCACACCGGGGGAGCACTGAAGCTTTCTTT
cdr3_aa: CASSLSHRGSTEAFF

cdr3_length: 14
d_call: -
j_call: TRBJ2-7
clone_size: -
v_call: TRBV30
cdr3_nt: TGTGCCTGGAGGCTAACTGAGTTCTCCTACGAGCAGTACTTC
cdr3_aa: CAWRLTEFSYEQYF

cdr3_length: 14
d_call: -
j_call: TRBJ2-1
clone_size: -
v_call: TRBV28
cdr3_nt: TGTGCCAGCAGTCCCCGGACACACTACAATGAGCAGTTCTTC
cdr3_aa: CASSPRTHYNEQFF

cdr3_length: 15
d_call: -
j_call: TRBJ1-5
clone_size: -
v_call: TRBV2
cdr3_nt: TGTGCCAGCAGTGAAGGGAGGCAGCTGAATCAGCCCCAGCATTTT
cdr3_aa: CASSEGRQLNQPQHF

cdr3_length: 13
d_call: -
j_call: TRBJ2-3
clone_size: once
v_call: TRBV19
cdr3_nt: TGTGCCAGTAGGCCGACTAGCACAGATACGCAGTATTTT
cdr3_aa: CASRPTSTDTQYF

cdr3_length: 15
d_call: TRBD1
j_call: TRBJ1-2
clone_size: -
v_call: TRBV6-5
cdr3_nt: TGTGCCAGCAGCTCCCTCGGGACAGCTAACTATGGCTACACCTTC
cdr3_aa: CASSSLGTANYGYTF

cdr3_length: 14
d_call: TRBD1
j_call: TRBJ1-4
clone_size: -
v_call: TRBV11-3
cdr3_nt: TGTGCCAGCAGCTTAGAAGGGGGCAGTGAAAAACTGTTTTTT
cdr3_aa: CASSLEGGSEKLFF

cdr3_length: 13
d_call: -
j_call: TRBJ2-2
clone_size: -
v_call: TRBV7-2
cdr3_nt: TGTGCCAGCAGCTTAGCCAGGGGCGGGGAGCTGTTTTTT
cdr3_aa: CASSLARGGELFF

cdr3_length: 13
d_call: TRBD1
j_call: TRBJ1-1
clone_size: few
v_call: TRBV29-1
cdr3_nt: TGCAGCGTAGGTGGACAGGGGGCCCCTGAAGCTTTCTTT
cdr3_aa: CSVGGQGAPEAFF

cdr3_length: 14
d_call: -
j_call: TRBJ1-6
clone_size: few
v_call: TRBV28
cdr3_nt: TGTGCCAGCAGTTCCGGACAGTTCCATTCACCCCTCCACTTT
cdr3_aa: CASSSGQFHSPLHF

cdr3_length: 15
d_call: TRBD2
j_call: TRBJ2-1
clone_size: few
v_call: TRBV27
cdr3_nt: TGTGCCAGCAACTCTGGGACTAGCGGGGGAAGAAAGCAGTTCTTC
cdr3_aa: CASNSGTSGGRKQFF

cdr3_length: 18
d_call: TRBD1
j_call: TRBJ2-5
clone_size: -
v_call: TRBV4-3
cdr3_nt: TGCGCCAGCAGCCAAGATTCCCAGGCCAGGGGGCGAGTGGAGACCCAGTACTTC
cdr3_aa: CASSQDSQARGRVETQYF

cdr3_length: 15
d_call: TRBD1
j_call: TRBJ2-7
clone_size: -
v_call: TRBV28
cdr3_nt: TGTGCCAGCAGTTTCGGGACAGGGGGCGTGGGCGAGCAGTACTTC
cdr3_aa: CASSFGTGGVGEQYF

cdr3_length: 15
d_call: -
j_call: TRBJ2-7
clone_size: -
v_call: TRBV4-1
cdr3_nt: TGCGCCAGCAGCCAAGTACCAGGCACTCTCTACGAGCAGTACTTC
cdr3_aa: CASSQVPGTLYEQYF

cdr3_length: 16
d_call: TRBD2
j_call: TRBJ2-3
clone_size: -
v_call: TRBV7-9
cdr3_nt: TGTGCCAGCAGCTTAAGGACTAGCGGGGGCCTAGATACGCAGTATTTT
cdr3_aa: CASSLRTSGGLDTQYF

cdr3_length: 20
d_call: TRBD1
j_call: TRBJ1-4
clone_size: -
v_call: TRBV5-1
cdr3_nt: TGCGCCAGCAGCTTGGCGAGTGTCGGGCCGCCGACAGGGGATGATGAAAAACTGTTTTTT
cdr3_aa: CASSLASVGPPTGDDEKLFF

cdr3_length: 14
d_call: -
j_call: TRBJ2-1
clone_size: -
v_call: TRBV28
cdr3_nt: TGTGCCAGCAGTTTATCACAGGGCGCGAATGAGCAGTTCTTC
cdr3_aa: CASSLSQGANEQFF

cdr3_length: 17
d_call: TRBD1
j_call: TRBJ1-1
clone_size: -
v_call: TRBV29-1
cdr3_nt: TGCAGCGTTGCCGCGGCAGGGGGAGGATCCATGAACACTGAAGCTTTCTTT
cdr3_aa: CSVAAAGGGSMNTEAFF

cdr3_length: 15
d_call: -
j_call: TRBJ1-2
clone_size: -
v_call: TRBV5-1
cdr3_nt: TGCGCCAGCAGCTTGTCAGGGCAATCGATCTATGGCTACACCTTC
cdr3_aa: CASSLSGQSIYGYTF

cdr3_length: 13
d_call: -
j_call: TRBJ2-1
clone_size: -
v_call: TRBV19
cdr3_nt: TGTGCCAGTAGTATAGACGGAGGGGATGAGCAGTTCTTC
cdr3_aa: CASSIDGGDEQFF

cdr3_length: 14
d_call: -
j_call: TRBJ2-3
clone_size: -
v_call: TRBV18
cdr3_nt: TGTGCCAGCTCAACCGGGGGGCGCACAGATACGCAGTATTTT
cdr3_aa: CASSTGGRTDTQYF

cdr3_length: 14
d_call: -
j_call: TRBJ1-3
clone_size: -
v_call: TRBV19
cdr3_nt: TGTGCCAGTCGACAGGAACGCTCTGGAAACACCATATATTTT
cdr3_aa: CASRQERSGNTIYF

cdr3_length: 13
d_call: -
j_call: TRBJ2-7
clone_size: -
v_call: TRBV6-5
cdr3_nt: TGTGCCAGCAGTTATCAGGGTGGAGAGGAGCAGTACTTC
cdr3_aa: CASSYQGGEEQYF

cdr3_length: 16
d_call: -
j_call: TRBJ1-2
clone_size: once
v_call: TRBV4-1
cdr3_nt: TGCGCCAGCAGCCAAGATGAAGGCAGGGGTGCCTATGGCTACACCTTC
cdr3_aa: CASSQDEGRGAYGYTF

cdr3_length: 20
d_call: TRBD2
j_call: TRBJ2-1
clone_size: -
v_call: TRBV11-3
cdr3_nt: TGTGCCAGCAGCTTAGATCGGGCTAGCGGGGGGGTCTTGCCCTACAATGAGCAGTTCTTC
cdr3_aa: CASSLDRASGGVLPYNEQFF